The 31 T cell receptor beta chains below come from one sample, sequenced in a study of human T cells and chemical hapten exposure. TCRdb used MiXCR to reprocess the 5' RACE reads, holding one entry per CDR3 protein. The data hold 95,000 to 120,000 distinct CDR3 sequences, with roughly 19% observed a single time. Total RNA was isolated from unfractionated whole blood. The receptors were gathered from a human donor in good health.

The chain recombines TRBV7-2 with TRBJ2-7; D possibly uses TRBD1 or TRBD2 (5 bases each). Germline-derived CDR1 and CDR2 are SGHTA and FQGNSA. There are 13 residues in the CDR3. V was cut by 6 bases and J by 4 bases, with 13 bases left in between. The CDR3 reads CASRRDPKYEQYF. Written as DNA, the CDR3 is TGTGCCAGCAGACGGGACCCGAAATACGAGCAGTACTTC.

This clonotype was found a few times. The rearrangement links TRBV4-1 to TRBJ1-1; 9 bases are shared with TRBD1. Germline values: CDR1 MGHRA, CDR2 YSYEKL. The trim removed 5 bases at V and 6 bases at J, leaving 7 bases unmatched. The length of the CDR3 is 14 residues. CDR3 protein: CASSENRGRSEAFF. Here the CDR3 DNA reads TGCGCCAGCAGCGAAAACAGGGGGCGTTCTGAAGCTTTCTTT.

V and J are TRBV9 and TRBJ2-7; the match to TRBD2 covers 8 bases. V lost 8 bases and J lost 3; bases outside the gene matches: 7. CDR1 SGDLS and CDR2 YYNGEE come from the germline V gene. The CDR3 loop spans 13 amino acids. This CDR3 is CASQPGLDYEQYF. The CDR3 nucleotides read TGTGCCAGTCAGCCGGGACTAGACTACGAGCAGTACTTC.

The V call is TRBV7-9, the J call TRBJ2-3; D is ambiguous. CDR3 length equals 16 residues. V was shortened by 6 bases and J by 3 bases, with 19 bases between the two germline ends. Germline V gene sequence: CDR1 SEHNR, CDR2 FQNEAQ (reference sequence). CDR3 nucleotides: TGTGCCAGCAGGAGCTTAGGAAAGCAAGAGACAGATACGCAGTATTTT. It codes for CASRSLGKQETDTQYF.

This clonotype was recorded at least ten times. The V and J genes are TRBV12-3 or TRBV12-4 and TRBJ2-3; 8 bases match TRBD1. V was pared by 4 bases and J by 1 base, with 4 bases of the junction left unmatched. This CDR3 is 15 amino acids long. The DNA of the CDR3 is TGTGCCAGCAGTTCTACAGGGGGAGGCACAGATACGCAGTATTTT. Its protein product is CASSSTGGGTDTQYF.

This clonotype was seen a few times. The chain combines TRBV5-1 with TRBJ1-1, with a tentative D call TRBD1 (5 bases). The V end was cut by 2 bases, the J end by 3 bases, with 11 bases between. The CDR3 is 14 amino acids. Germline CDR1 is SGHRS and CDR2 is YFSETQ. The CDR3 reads CASSFRGDYTEAFF. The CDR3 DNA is TGCGCCAGCAGCTTCCGAGGGGACTACACTGAAGCTTTCTTT.

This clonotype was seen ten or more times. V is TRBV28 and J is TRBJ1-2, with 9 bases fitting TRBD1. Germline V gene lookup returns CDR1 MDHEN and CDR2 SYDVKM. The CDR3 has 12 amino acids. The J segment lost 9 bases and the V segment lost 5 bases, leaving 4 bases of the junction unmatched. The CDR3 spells CASSLGQGRYTF. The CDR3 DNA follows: TGTGCCAGCAGTCTAGGACAGGGGCGCTACACCTTC.

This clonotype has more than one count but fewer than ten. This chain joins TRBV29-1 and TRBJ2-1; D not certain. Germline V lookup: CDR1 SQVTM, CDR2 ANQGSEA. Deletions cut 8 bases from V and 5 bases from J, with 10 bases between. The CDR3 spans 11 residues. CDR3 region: CSIRLNNEQFF. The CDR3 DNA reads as TGCAGCATCAGACTGAACAATGAGCAGTTCTTC.

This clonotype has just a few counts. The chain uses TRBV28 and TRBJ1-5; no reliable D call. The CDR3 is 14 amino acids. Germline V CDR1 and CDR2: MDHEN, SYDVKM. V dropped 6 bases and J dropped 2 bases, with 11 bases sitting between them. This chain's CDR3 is CASSPQVGNQPQHF. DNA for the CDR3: TGTGCCAGCAGCCCCCAGGTTGGCAATCAGCCCCAGCATTTT.

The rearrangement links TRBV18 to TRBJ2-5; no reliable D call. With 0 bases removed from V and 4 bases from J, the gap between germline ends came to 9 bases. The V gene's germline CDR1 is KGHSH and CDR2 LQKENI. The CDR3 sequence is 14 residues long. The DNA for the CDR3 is TGTGCCAGCTCACCACCGGTGGTCGGAGAGACCCAGTACTTC. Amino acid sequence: CASSPPVVGETQYF. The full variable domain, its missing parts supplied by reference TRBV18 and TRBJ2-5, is NAGVMQNPRHLVRRRGQEARLRCSPMKGHSHVYWYRQLPEEGLKFMVYLQKENIIDESGMPKERFSAEFPKEGPSILRIQQVVRGDSAAYFCASSPPVVGETQYFGPGTRLLVL.

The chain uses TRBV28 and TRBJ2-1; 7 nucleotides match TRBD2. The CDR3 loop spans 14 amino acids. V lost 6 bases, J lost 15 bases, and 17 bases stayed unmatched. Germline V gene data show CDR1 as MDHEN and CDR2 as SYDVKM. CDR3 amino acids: CASRGFAGTTILFF. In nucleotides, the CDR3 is TGTGCCAGCAGGGGATTCGCAGGGACTACGATTTTGTTCTTC.

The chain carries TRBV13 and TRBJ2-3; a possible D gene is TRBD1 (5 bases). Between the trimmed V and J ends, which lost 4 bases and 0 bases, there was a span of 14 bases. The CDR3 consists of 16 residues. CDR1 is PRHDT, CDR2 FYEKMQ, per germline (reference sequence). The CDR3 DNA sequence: TGTGCCAGCAGCTATAGGACACCGTACAGCACAGATACGCAGTATTTT. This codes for CASSYRTPYSTDTQYF.

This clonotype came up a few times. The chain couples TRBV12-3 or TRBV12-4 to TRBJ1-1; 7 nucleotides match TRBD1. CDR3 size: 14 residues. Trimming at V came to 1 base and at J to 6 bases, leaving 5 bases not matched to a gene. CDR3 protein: CASSLVGGWSEAFF. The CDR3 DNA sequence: TGTGCCAGCAGTTTAGTAGGGGGCTGGTCTGAAGCTTTCTTT.

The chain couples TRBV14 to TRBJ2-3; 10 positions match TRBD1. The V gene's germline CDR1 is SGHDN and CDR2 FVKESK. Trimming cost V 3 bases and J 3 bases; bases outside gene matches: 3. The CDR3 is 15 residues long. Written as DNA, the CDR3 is TGTGCCAGCAGCCACAGACAGGGGGCTACAGATACGCAGTATTTT. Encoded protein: CASSHRQGATDTQYF.

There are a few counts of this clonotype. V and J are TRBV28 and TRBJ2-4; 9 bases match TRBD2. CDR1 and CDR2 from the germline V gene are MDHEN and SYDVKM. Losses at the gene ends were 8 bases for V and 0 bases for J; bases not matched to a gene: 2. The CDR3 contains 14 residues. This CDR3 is CASRAGGAKNIQYF. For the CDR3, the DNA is TGTGCCAGCCGAGCGGGAGGAGCCAAAAACATTCAGTACTTC.

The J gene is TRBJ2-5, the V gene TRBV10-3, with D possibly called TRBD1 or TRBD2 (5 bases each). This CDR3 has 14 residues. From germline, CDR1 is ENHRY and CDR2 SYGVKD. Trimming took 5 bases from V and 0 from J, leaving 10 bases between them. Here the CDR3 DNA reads TGTGCCATCAGTCGGGACCAAAACCAAGAGACCCAGTACTTC. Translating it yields CAISRDQNQETQYF.

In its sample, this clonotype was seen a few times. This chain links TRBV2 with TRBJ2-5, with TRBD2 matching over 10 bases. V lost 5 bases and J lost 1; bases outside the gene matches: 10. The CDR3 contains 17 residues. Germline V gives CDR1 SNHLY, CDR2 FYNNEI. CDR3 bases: TGTGCCAGCAGTCCGCGACTAGCGGGTGCTTTCCAAGAGACCCAGTACTTC. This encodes CASSPRLAGAFQETQYF.

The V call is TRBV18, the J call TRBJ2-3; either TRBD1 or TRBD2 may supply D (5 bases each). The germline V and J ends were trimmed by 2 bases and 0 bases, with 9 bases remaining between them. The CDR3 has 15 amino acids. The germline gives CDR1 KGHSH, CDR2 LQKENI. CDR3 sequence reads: CASSPWDPSTDTQYF. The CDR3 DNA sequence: TGTGCCAGCTCACCATGGGACCCAAGCACAGATACGCAGTATTTT.

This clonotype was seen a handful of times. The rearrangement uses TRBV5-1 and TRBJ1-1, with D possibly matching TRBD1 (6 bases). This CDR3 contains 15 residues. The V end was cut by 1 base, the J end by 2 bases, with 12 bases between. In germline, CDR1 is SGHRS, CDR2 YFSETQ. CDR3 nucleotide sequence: TGCGCCAGCAGCTTGCATCCCAGGGGAAACACTGAAGCTTTCTTT. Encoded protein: CASSLHPRGNTEAFF.

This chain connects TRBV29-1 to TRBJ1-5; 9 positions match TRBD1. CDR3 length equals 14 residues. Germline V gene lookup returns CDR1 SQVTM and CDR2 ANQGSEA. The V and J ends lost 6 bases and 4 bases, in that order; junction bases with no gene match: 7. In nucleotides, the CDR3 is TGCAGCGTGGGCACAGGGGGCATGAATCAGCCCCAGCATTTT. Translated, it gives CSVGTGGMNQPQHF.

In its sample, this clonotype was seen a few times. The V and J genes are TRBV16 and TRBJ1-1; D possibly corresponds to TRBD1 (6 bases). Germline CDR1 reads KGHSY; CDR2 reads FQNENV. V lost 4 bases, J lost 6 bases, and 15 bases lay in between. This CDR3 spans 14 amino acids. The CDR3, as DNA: TGTGCCAGCAGCCCCCTAATCGGGGGCTCTGAAGCTTTCTTT. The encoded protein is CASSPLIGGSEAFF.

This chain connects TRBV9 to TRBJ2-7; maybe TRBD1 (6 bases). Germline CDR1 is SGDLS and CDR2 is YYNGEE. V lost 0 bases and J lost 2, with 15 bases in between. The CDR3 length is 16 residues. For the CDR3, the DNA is TGTGCCAGCAGCGTAGCGCCCCAGGGGACCCCCTACGAGCAGTACTTC. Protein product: CASSVAPQGTPYEQYF.

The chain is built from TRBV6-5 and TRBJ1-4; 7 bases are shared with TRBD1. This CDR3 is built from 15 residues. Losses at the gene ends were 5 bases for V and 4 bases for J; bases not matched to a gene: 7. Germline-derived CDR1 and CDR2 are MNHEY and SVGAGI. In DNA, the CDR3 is TGTGCCAGCAGTACGGGGGACAGCCTTAATGAAAAACTGTTTTTT. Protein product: CASSTGDSLNEKLFF.

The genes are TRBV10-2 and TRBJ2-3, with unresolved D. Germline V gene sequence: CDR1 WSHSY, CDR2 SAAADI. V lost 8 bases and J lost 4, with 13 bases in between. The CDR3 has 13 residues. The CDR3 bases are TGCGCCAGCGGCGAGGCTGGGTCAGATACGCAGTATTTT. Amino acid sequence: CASGEAGSDTQYF.

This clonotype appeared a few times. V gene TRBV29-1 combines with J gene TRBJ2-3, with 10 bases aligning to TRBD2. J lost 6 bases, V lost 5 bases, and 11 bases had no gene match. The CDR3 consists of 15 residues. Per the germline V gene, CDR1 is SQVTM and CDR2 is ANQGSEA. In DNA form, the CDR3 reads TGCAGCGTTCAGGGACTAGCGAAATTACGGGATACGCAGTATTTT. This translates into CSVQGLAKLRDTQYF.

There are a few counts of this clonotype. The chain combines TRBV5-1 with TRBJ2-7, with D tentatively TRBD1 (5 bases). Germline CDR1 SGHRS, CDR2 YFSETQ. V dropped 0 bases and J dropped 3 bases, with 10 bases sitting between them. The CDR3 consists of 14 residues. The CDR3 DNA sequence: TGCGCCAGCAGCTTGGCCACCAGGGTCTACGAGCAGTACTTC. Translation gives CASSLATRVYEQYF.

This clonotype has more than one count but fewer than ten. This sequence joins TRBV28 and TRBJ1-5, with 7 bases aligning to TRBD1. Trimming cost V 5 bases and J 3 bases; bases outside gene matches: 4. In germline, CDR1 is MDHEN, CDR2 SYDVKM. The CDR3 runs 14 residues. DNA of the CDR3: TGTGCCAGCAGTCTACAGGGGCCCAATCAGCCCCAGCATTTT. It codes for CASSLQGPNQPQHF.

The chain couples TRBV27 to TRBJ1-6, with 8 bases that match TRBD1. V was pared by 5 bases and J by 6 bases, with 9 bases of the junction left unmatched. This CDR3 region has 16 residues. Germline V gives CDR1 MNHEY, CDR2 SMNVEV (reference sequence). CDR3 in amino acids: CASSHQTGDGNSPLHF. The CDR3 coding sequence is TGTGCCAGCAGTCATCAGACAGGGGACGGTAATTCACCCCTCCACTTT.

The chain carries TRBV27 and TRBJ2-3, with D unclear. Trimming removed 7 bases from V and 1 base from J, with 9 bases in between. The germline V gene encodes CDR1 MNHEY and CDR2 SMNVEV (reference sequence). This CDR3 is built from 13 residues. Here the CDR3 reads CASTLPGTDTQYF. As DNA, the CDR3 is TGTGCCAGCACCCTCCCGGGCACAGATACGCAGTATTTT.

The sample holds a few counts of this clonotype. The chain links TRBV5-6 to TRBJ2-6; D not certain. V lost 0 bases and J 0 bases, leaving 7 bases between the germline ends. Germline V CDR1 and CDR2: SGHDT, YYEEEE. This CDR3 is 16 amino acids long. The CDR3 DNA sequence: TGTGCCAGCAGCTTGGTAGGAGTCTCTGGGGCCAACGTCCTGACTTTC. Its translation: CASSLVGVSGANVLTF.

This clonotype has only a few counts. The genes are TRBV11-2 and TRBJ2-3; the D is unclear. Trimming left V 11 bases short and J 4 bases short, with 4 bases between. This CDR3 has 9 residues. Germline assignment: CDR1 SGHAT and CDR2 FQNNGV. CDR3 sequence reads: CAGPDTQYF. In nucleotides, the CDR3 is TGTGCCGGGCCAGATACGCAGTATTTT.